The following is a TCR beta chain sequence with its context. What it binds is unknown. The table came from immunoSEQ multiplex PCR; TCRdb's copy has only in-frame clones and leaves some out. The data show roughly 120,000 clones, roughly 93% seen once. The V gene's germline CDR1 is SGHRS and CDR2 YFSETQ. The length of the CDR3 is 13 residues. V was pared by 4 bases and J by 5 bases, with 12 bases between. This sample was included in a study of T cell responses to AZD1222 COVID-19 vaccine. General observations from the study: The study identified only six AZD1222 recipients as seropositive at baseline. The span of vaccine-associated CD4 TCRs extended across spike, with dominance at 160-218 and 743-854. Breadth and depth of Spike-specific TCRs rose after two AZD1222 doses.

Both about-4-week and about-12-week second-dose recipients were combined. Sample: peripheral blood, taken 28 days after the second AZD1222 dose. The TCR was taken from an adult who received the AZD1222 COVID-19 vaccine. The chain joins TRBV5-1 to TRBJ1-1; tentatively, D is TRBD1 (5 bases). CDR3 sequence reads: CASSAIRGTEAFF. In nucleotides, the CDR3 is TGCGCCAGCAGCGCCATACGGGGGACTGAAGCTTTCTTT.